This T cell receptor (beta chain) comes out of a study of T cells after yellow fever vaccination. On the study more broadly: Preparation used SMART-Seq v4 Ultra Low Input for the low-cell-number fractions. Study-wide findings and caveats: A secondary response was less intense yet reached its peak sooner, at day 5 versus 15. FACS-sorted repertoires could contain abundant clonotypes contaminating from the bulk population.

This clonotype was counted ten times or more. Its target is not known. The CDR3 runs 13 residues. V was trimmed by 6 bases and J by 2 bases, leaving 7 bases between them. MiXCR, applied by TCRdb to the 5' RACE reads, yields one record per CDR3 protein. Of some 110,000 distinct CDR3 sequences in the sample, about 7% were seen once. This material consisted of CD4+ T cells sorted from PBMCs, taken around 45 days after the first yellow fever vaccination. The rearrangement links TRBV12-3 or TRBV12-4 to TRBJ2-2; unclear D gene. The sequence came from a man younger than 35 who received the YFV17D yellow fever vaccine. CDR3 amino acids: CASRSINTGELFF. CDR3 coding DNA: TGTGCCAGCAGGTCGATTAACACCGGGGAGCTGTTTTTT.